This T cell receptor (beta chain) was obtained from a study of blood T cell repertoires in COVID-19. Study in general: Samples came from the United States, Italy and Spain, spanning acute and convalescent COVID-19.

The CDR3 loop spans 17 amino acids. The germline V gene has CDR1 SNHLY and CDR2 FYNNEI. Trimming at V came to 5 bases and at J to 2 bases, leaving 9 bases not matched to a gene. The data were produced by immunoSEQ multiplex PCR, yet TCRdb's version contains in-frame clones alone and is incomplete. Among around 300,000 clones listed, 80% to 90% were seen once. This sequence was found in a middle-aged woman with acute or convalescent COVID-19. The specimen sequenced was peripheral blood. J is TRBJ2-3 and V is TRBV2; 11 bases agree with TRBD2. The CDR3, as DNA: TGTGCCAGCAGTCCTCAGACTAGCGGGGCCTTCACAGATACGCAGTATTTT. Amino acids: CASSPQTSGAFTDTQYF.